What follows describes a single TCR beta chain. What it binds is not known. These data belong to a study of a mutant IDH1 vaccine in newly diagnosed glioma. Looking at the study overall: Across weeks 1, 3, 5, 7, 11, 15, 19 and 23, patients received a vaccination each time, eight in all. Study results and limitations: Immune responses arising from the vaccine appeared in more than 80% of patients.

Repertoires were generated with immunoSEQ multiplex PCR, while TCRdb's copy carries only in-frame clones and drops some. The data contain roughly 130,000 clones, just under 80% of them seen just once; the ten biggest clones take up 4.5% to 6%. The CDR3 consists of 15 residues. V dropped 7 bases and J dropped 1; count of bases not matched to a gene: 8. Germline V gives CDR1 MNHEY, CDR2 SVGAGI. The time point denotes: week 11, during vaccination. All doses held 300 ug of mutant IDH1 20-mer peptide, with topical imiquimod. Those who donated had recent WHO grade 3 or 4 IDH1-mutant, ATRX-lost astrocytomas.

The sequencing used PBMCs, collected from a glioma patient whose treatment included an IDH1 peptide vaccine. The gene calls are TRBV6-5 and TRBJ2-3; 7 bases are a match to TRBD1. This receptor was taken from a man between 35 and 55 years old with glioma. CDR3 protein: CASKKTGSGTDTQYF. The CDR3 DNA is TGTGCCAGCAAAAAGACAGGGAGCGGCACAGATACGCAGTATTTT.